Following are 3 T cell receptor beta chains from one sample sequenced in a study of T cell responses to AZD1222 COVID-19 vaccine. Clones were read by immunoSEQ multiplex PCR, and TCRdb kept only the in-frame ones, dropping some. The sample has 55,000 to 65,000 clones, roughly 87% seen once. This sample comprised peripheral blood, obtained on day 0 of AZD1222 vaccination. These receptors were obtained from an adult in good health.

This clone was picked up a small number of times. The V and J genes are TRBV19 and TRBJ1-5; no clear D. Germline loops: CDR1 LNHDA, CDR2 SQIVND (reference sequence). The CDR3 contains 15 residues. V was cut by 4 bases and J by 1 base, with 11 bases left in between. CDR3 protein: CASSKADRSNQPQHF. In DNA, the CDR3 is TGTGCCAGTAGTAAGGCCGATAGGAGCAATCAGCCCCAGCATTTT.

J is TRBJ2-2 and V is TRBV14; 8 bases are shared with TRBD2. The junction had 5 bases not matched to a gene; V was cut back by 4 bases and J by 1 base. The germline gives CDR1 SGHDN, CDR2 FVKESK. The CDR3 spans 16 residues. CDR3 in amino acids: CASSPLGLVNTGELFF. CDR3 coding DNA: TGTGCCAGCAGCCCGTTGGGACTAGTGAACACCGGGGAGCTGTTTTTT.

The chain joins TRBV4-1 to TRBJ2-5; unclear D gene. Germline CDR1 and CDR2: MGHRA and YSYEKL. The CDR3 length is 17 residues. V was cut by 1 base and J by 5 bases, with 20 bases left in between. The CDR3 nucleotides are TGCGCCAGCAGCCAAGCTGGGTTTGCTAGTTCTTGGGAGACCCAGTACTTC. Its protein is CASSQAGFASSWETQYF.